These T cell receptor beta chains were read from a single sample in a study of tumor-infiltrating lymphocytes in localized non-small cell lung cancer. Sequencing was performed with immunoSEQ multiplex PCR; in TCRdb, only in-frame clones are kept and a portion is missing. Seen here are some 15,000 clones, 73% observed once, and the top ten hold around 4.1%. The sequencing sample was made of lung tumor tissue. These receptors all stem from a human donor with non-small cell lung cancer. Each CDR3 is given with its conserved first and last residue.

V: TRBV27; CDR3: CASMGTGASGANVLTF
V: TRBV27; CDR3: CASSSRPPYGGANEQFF
V: TRBV2; CDR3: CASTPATGLGYTF
V: TRBV7-2; CDR3: CASTQYTMNTEAFF
V: TRBV4-1; CDR3: CASSQDQGDEKLFF
V: TRBV5-4; CDR3: CASSYATGIEETQYF
V: TRBV10-3; CDR3: CAINPDRVGNTIYF
V: TRBV27; CDR3: CASGRTSGIRSYNEQFF
V: TRBV9; CDR3: CASSAQSGANVLTF
V: TRBV28; CDR3: CASSLQGGGQETQYF
V: TRBV7-2; CDR3: CASSLSVQTSNYGYTF
V: TRBV4-1; CDR3: CASSQGGAASYEQYF
V: TRBV30; CDR3: CAWSVTGGPTDTQYF
V: TRBV27; CDR3: CASSSAQTYEQYF
V: TRBV6-1; CDR3: CASSVTGGYGYTF
V: TRBV30; CDR3: CACGPGRTGNTIYF
V: TRBV30; CDR3: CAWRRRGLADTQYF
V: TRBV28; CDR3: CASSFSGTFSYEQYF
V: TRBV28; CDR3: CASSSLQGAAGYTF
V: TRBV28; CDR3: CASSLRPIGGSYGYTF
V: TRBV6-5; CDR3: CASSGDGYEQYF
V: TRBV6-6; CDR3: CASSSLTAGTQYF
V: TRBV13; CDR3: CASSPPRSGTYNEQFF
V: TRBV7-2; CDR3: CASSLDYTGELFF
V: TRBV27; CDR3: CASSPGQGRVGELFF
V: TRBV18; CDR3: CASSPPGPYGYTF
V: TRBV2; CDR3: CASSELGDRGIGAGYTF
V: TRBV28; CDR3: CASSRQEYSNQPQHF
V: TRBV2; CDR3: CASSEARTYSYEQYF
V: TRBV7-9; CDR3: CASSLDSGGEGDF
V: TRBV7-2; CDR3: CASSLGGPSLGDEQFF
V: TRBV5-5; CDR3: CASSLTRGGADTQYF
V: TRBV9; CDR3: CASSGPGTGLGEQYF
V: TRBV10-1; CDR3: CASSVGLAAYEQYF
V: TRBV19; CDR3: CASSIAPGNMGQPQHF
V: TRBV4-1; CDR3: CASSQEWSRGISDTQYF
V: TRBV19; CDR3: CASTATGGSNQPQHF
V: TRBV28; CDR3: CASSLFVSGTEAFF